These 26 T cell receptor beta chains originate from one sample sequenced in a study of blood T cells in healthy people across ages (dated by TCRdb to between 2014 and 2017). Preparation of the library involved 5' RACE. Sequencing instrument: Illumina HiSeq 2500. A second PCR of about 7 to 12 cycles was run with a J-beta primer mix and a sample-barcoded 5' primer. The raw public data were reprocessed by TCRdb itself: fastp quality trimming at Q25, MiXCR clonotype calling, in-frame beta chains only. Rows are unified per CDR3 protein, each entry keeping the most common DNA and genes. The sample contains 920,000 or so distinct CDR3 sequences, under 55% of them found a single time. The ten largest clones take up about 19% of the sample. The sequencing sample was made of blood. Source of these receptors: a woman aged 55-70 years in good health.

This chain connects TRBV7-3 to TRBJ2-1, with no clear D. The germline CDR1 and CDR2 sequences are SGHTA and FQGTGA. Trimming cost V 4 bases and J 7 bases, with 11 bases left between them. The CDR3 extends over 13 amino acids. The CDR3 DNA reads as TGTGCCAGCAGCTCCCCTCCCGGTAATGAGCAGTTCTTC. It is translated as CASSSPPGNEQFF.

This clonotype has only a few counts. The chain carries TRBV2 and TRBJ2-5; 8 nucleotides match TRBD1. The V segment lost 8 bases and the J segment 5 bases; nucleotides outside the gene matches: 10. This CDR3 is built from 14 residues. Germline loops: CDR1 SNHLY, CDR2 FYNNEI. The CDR3 bases are TGTGCCAGCCGTGGACAGGGTGTAGGTGAGACCCAGTACTTC. It codes for CASRGQGVGETQYF. Full variable domain (remainder filled in from reference TRBV2 and TRBJ2-5): EPEVTQTPSHQVTQMGQEVILRCVPISNHLYFYWYRQILGQKVEFLVSFYNNEISEKSEIFDDQFSVERPDGSNFTLKIRSTKLEDSAMYFCASRGQGVGETQYFGPGTRLLVL.

The V and J genes are TRBV7-9 and TRBJ2-1; 8 positions match TRBD1. The CDR3 is made up of 14 amino acids. V lost 4 bases, J lost 10 bases, and 9 bases stayed unmatched. From germline, CDR1 is SEHNR and CDR2 FQNEAQ (reference sequence). CDR3 bases: TGTGCCAGCAGCTCCGGGACAGGTCCGGGCGAGCAGTTCTTC. It specifies CASSSGTGPGEQFF.

This chain's CDR3 is CAIRLAGVTDTQYF. CDR3 in DNA: TGTGCCATCAGACTAGCGGGAGTCACAGATACGCAGTATTTT. The chain has TRBV10-3 and TRBJ2-3; TRBD2 matches 11 bases. Looked up from germline, CDR1 is ENHRY and CDR2 is SYGVKD. Unmatched junction bases numbered 1, after V lost 6 bases and J lost 2 bases. This CDR3 comprises 14 residues.

This clonotype was found a few times. The rearrangement uses TRBV4-1 and TRBJ1-2, with 7 bases fitting TRBD1. Germline V gene sequence: CDR1 MGHRA, CDR2 YSYEKL. There are 18 residues in the CDR3. Trimming took 5 bases from V and 6 from J; bases not matched to a gene: 21. The CDR3 protein is CASSEGVLGRGRLDGYTF. The CDR3 DNA follows: TGCGCCAGCAGCGAAGGGGTTCTTGGAAGGGGGCGTTTGGATGGCTACACCTTC.

This clonotype occurred a few times. The genes are TRBV20-1 and TRBJ2-6; D might be TRBD1 (5 bases). Germline V gene sequence: CDR1 DFQATT, CDR2 SNEGSKA (reference sequence). With 7 bases removed from V and 0 bases from J, the gap between germline ends came to 10 bases. The CDR3 consists of 14 residues. The CDR3 DNA is TGCAGTGGTTCGGACAACTCTGGGGCCAACGTCCTGACTTTC. This gives the protein CSGSDNSGANVLTF.

The chain joins TRBV9 to TRBJ2-1, with a tentative D call TRBD1 (6 bases). Between the trimmed V and J ends, which lost 4 bases and 4 bases, there was a span of 12 bases. This CDR3 contains 14 residues. CDR1 is SGDLS, CDR2 YYNGEE, per germline. CDR3 sequence (DNA): TGTGCCAGCAGCAGAAGCGACAGGTACAATGAGCAGTTCTTC. Its translation: CASSRSDRYNEQFF.

The chain combines TRBV29-1 with TRBJ2-5, with TRBD2 matching over 7 bases. There are 14 residues in the CDR3. V lost 4 bases and J lost 4; bases outside the gene matches: 9. Germline V gives CDR1 SQVTM, CDR2 ANQGSEA. CDR3 sequence: CSVAVAGVSETQYF. The DNA of the CDR3 is TGCAGCGTTGCGGTTGCGGGGGTGTCAGAGACCCAGTACTTC.

The chain is built from TRBV20-1 and TRBJ2-4, with 7 bases that match TRBD2. V shed 2 bases, J shed 7 bases, and the junction held 11 bases outside the gene matches. The V gene's germline CDR1 is DFQATT and CDR2 SNEGSKA (reference sequence). The CDR3 consists of 15 residues. The CDR3 reads CSARKQLRELNIQYF. For the CDR3, the DNA is TGCAGTGCTAGAAAGCAACTGCGGGAGTTGAACATTCAGTACTTC.

This clonotype was detected ten times or more. The chain carries TRBV20-1 and TRBJ2-3; D call uncertain. V lost 4 bases and J lost 4, with 6 bases in between. There are 11 residues in the CDR3. Germline V CDR1 and CDR2: DFQATT, SNEGSKA (reference sequence). This chain's CDR3 is CSAIGPDTQYF. For the CDR3, the DNA is TGCAGTGCTATAGGTCCAGATACGCAGTATTTT.

This clonotype was seen a few times. Just one base apart from a much larger clone, this may be a read error. The chain employs TRBV29-1 and TRBJ2-5; D uncertain. This CDR3 has 13 amino acids. Germline loops: CDR1 SQVTM, CDR2 ANQGSEA. The V end was cut by 7 bases, the J end by 5 bases, with 17 bases between. The CDR3 here is CSAVALVGETQYF. In DNA, the CDR3 is TGCAGCGCCGTGGCTTTAGTGGGGGAGACCCAGTACTTC. The complete variable domain, with remaining parts taken from reference TRBV29-1 and TRBJ2-5, reads SAVISQKPSRDICQRGTSLTIQCQVDSQVTMMFWYRQQPGQSLTLIATANQGSEATYESGFVIDKFPISRPNLTFSTLTVSNMSPEDSSIYLCSAVALVGETQYFGPGTRLLVL.

V and J are TRBV9 and TRBJ2-7, with 9 bases that match TRBD1. The CDR3 is 17 amino acids. Per the germline V gene, CDR1 is SGDLS and CDR2 is YYNGEE. Trimming at V came to 3 bases and at J to 7 bases, leaving 17 bases not matched to a gene. CDR3 residues: CASSGGRGGQGSNEQYF. CDR3 in DNA: TGTGCCAGCAGCGGGGGCCGAGGGGGACAGGGATCCAATGAGCAGTACTTC.

A remark on this clonotype: One base away lies a much larger clone, so this may be a sequencing read error. CDR3 nucleotide sequence: TGCAGCGGGACAGCCGCCTACAATGGGCAGTTCTTC. This translates into CSGTAAYNGQFF. The chain is built from TRBV29-1 and TRBJ2-1; a weak D match, TRBD1 (6 bases). CDR3 length: 12 residues. Germline V gives CDR1 SQVTM, CDR2 ANQGSEA.

The chain employs TRBV4-1 and TRBJ2-2, with D maybe TRBD2 (6 bases). Germline V CDR1 and CDR2: MGHRA, YSYEKL. This CDR3 is 18 amino acids long. The V gene lost 4 bases and the J gene lost 1 base, with 19 bases spanning the gap. The CDR3 coding sequence is TGCGCCAGCAGCCCCCCCCAGGGCGTAGCGGAGAACACCGGGGAGCTGTTTTTT. Translated: CASSPPQGVAENTGELFF.

This clonotype was counted a single time. The gene calls are TRBV24-1 and TRBJ2-5, with 8 bases matching TRBD1. The length of the CDR3 is 15 residues. Germline assignment: CDR1 KGHDR and CDR2 SFDVKD. V was clipped by 7 bases and J by 0 bases; unmatched bases: 6. Here the CDR3 reads CATSRTGTYQETQYF. CDR3 coding DNA: TGTGCCACCAGCAGGACAGGGACGTACCAAGAGACCCAGTACTTC.

Worth noting for this clonotype: A clone one base away is much larger, so this may be a read error. The chain couples TRBV29-1 to TRBJ2-2, with TRBD2 as a possible D gene (6 bases). This CDR3 contains 15 residues. CDR1 is SQVTM and CDR2 is ANQGSEA in the germline V gene. Written as DNA, the CDR3 is TGCGGCGCCAAAGTGGGGAGGAAGGACACCGGGGAGCTGTTTTTT. Translating it yields CGAKVGRKDTGELFF.

V usage is TRBV7-9 and J usage is TRBJ2-1; tentative D call: TRBD1 (5 bases). The germline V gene encodes CDR1 SEHNR and CDR2 FQNEAQ (reference sequence). Trimming left V 3 bases short and J 4 bases short, with 10 bases between. The CDR3 loop spans 14 amino acids. CDR3 residues: CASSLSDSYNEQFF. For the CDR3, the DNA is TGTGCCAGCAGCTTGAGTGACAGTTACAATGAGCAGTTCTTC.

This clonotype was seen more than once but under ten times. In nucleotides, the CDR3 is TGTGCCAGCAGCTTGCCCGGGACAGGGTCCGGGACCCAGTACTTC. It translates to CASSLPGTGSGTQYF. The chain combines TRBV11-2 with TRBJ2-5; TRBD1 aligns across 9 bases. Looked up from germline, CDR1 is SGHAT and CDR2 is FQNNGV. This CDR3 has 15 amino acids. V was clipped by 3 bases and J by 7 bases; unmatched bases: 9.

The chain joins TRBV20-1 to TRBJ2-5; D might be TRBD1 (5 bases). Trimming removed 3 bases from V and 2 bases from J, with 10 bases in between. There are 13 residues in the CDR3. CDR1 and CDR2 (germline): DFQATT, SNEGSKA (reference sequence). The CDR3, as DNA: TGCAGTGCTAGGGCAGGGTCACAAGAGACCCAGTACTTC. Protein sequence: CSARAGSQETQYF.

This clonotype was counted between two and nine times. The chain uses TRBV12-3 or TRBV12-4 and TRBJ1-3, with unresolved D. The germline V and J ends were trimmed by 2 bases and 0 bases, with 2 bases remaining between them. This CDR3 has 13 amino acids. CDR3 nucleotides: TGTGCCAGCAGTTTACGCTCTGGAAACACCATATATTTT. Residues: CASSLRSGNTIYF.

The rearrangement joins TRBV27 to TRBJ2-1; 8 nucleotides agree with TRBD2. In germline, CDR1 is MNHEY, CDR2 SMNVEV (reference sequence). The CDR3 spans 14 residues. Unmatched junction bases numbered 11, after V lost 9 bases and J lost 7 bases. The CDR3 loop reads CASFGGRLLNEQFF. The DNA for the CDR3 is TGTGCCAGTTTCGGCGGGAGGTTACTTAATGAGCAGTTCTTC.

This sequence joins TRBV29-1 and TRBJ2-5; a weak D match, TRBD2 (6 bases). Trimming pared 6 bases from V and 5 bases from J, leaving 22 bases between. The CDR3 is 15 amino acids. Germline V gives CDR1 SQVTM, CDR2 ANQGSEA. The CDR3 loop is CSVWTTAGKFETQYF. The CDR3 DNA reads as TGCAGCGTGTGGACTACTGCTGGGAAGTTTGAGACCCAGTACTTC.

This clonotype was found a few times. This rearrangement joins TRBV20-1 to TRBJ2-7, with D perhaps matching TRBD1 (5 bases). Trimming cost V 0 bases and J 4 bases, with 10 bases left between them. Germline V lookup: CDR1 DFQATT, CDR2 SNEGSKA (reference sequence). CDR3 length: 13 amino acids. CDR3 residues: CSARDGAPYEQYF. CDR3 sequence (DNA): TGCAGTGCTAGAGATGGGGCACCATACGAGCAGTACTTC.

This clonotype was seen just once. CDR3 sequence (DNA): TGTGCCAGCAGCAAGGCAGTTGTGGGCCTTTTTTGCTACGAGCAGTACTTC. Translating gives CASSKAVVGLFCYEQYF. The chain employs TRBV21-1 and TRBJ2-4; the table's D call, TRBD2, has no DNA check behind it. The end of the DNA is better explained by TRBJ2-7, so the J call may be wrong. TRBV21-1 corresponds to a pseudogene. This CDR3 is 17 amino acids long.

This clonotype came up a few times. The chain employs TRBV7-9 and TRBJ1-2; the match to TRBD1 covers 7 bases. Per the germline V gene, CDR1 is SEHNR and CDR2 is FQNEAQ (reference sequence). The J segment lost 5 bases and the V segment lost 0 bases, leaving 6 bases of the junction unmatched. This CDR3 has 15 residues. CDR3 region: CASSLAGRQGYGYTF. The CDR3 DNA is TGTGCCAGCAGCTTAGCCGGCCGACAGGGTTATGGCTACACCTTC.

As for this clonotype: A read error may produce the germline difference seen at one junction end. CDR3 in amino acids: CVSSLGRADTQYF. DNA for the CDR3: TGTGTCAGCAGCCTCGGTAGGGCAGATACGCAGTATTTT. The chain carries TRBV6-2 or TRBV6-3 and TRBJ2-3; no clear D. The germline CDR1 and CDR2 sequences are MNHEY and SVGEGT. The CDR3 has 13 amino acids.